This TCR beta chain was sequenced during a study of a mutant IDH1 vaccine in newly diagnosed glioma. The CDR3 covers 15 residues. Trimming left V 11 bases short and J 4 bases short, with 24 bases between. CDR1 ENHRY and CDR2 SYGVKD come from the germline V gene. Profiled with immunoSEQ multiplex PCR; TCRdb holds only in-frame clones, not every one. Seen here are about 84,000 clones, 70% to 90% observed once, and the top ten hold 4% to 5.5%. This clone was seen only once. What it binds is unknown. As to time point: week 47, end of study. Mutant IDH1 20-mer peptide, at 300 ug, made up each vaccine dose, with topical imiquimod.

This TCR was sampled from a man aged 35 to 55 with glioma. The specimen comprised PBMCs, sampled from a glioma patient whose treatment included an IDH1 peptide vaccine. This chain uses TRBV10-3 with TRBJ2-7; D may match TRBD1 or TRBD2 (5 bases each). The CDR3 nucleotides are TGTGCCTCCACGACTCCGGGACGGGGACCATACGAGCAGTACTTC. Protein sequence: CASTTPGRGPYEQYF.